This T cell receptor (beta chain) is from a study of blood T cell repertoires in COVID-19 (dated by TCRdb to the early 2020s). For context, the study as a whole: Samples from collaborators originated in the United States, Italy and Spain and spanned both the acute and convalescent phases of COVID-19. Samples were obtained from the ongoing ImmuneRACE study (first 160 participants) and from 1,254 subjects provided by 6 global collaborators. The repertoires were released in a freely available public database meant as a resource for research on the immune response to SARS-CoV-2. Nearly every sample came with metadata listing a de-identified subject ID, COVID-19 status, age in years and sex. Where HLA class I and class II types were available, the types were taken from metadata supplied by the sample provider, not from assay-based typing. The prospective study material was composed of cDNA or gDNA derived from T cells, B-cell-depleted T cells, or PBMCs. Subjects who had been exposed to COVID-19, were actively infected with it, or had recovered from it provided the deeply sampled blood TCRbeta repertoires that made up the dataset.

This clone occurred a few times. The specificity of this receptor is unknown. No clone much larger than this one lies a single base away; base qualities are absent. At one collaborating source in Seattle, patients were enrolled during active infection and were followed longitudinally through the course of disease. The collaborating institutions used their own protocols to collect whole blood in K2EDTA tubes. Collaborator samples were shipped for TCRbeta analysis as frozen whole blood, isolated PBMCs, or DNA extracted from either sample type. The CDR3 goes from the cysteine to the phenylalanine over 16 residues. Only the CDR3 DNA is retained, 48 bases long and in frame from the first base. CDR1 SGDLS and CDR2 YYNGEE are derived from the germline V gene. From V the trimming removes 0 bases and from J it removes 4 bases, while the gene matches leave 5 bases of the junction unaccounted for. Beyond this particular receptor, the publication reports: How much clinical and demographic metadata was included differed by source and by participant, and the metadata was provided uncurated.

TCRbeta CDR3 regions were amplified from genomic DNA by means of the immunoSEQ Assay, a bias-controlled multiplex PCR. Under the source paper's analysis protocol: The number of nucleated cells in each sample was estimated from the amplification of reference gene primers within the assay. To quantify the absolute abundance of each unique TCRbeta CDR3 rearrangement, sequence reads were collapsed and filtered. For each sample, productive Simpson clonality was calculated as the square root of Simpson's diversity index over productive rearrangements. Imported from immuneACCESS, the table was reduced by TCRdb to in-frame sequences with V and J called. These copies leave out some clones; in studies compared against another copy, an unresolved V gene accounts for under half, and the cause of the remainder is not known. That table is the source of V, J and clone size, and D and trimming were worked out from the DNA. The sample data list under 450,000 clones, and approximately 88% of these were observed just once. The top ten clones comprise about 12% of the sample.

This receptor was taken from a woman aged 50 to 60 with COVID-19, enrolled during active disease. Source material: peripheral blood. This chain is built from TRBV9 and TRBJ2-1, with 9 bases aligning to TRBD2. The CDR3 region reads CASSVAGSGGYNEQFF. The nucleotide sequence is TGTGCCAGCAGCGTAGCTGGGAGCGGGGGGTACAATGAGCAGTTCTTC.